Below, 30 T cell receptor beta chains from the same sample are listed, as sequenced in a study of blood T cell repertoires in COVID-19. The protocol was immunoSEQ multiplex PCR, while the TCRdb copy is restricted to in-frame clones and leaves out a portion. The repertoire consists of fewer than 300,000 clones, with roughly 77% occurring once and the leading ten covering 3% to 3.5%. Material for sequencing was peripheral blood. The source of these receptors is a woman at least 80 years old with acute or convalescent COVID-19.

V usage is TRBV2 and J usage is TRBJ1-4, with 10 bases aligning to TRBD1. Losses at the gene ends were 7 bases for V and 8 bases for J; bases not matched to a gene: 10. This CDR3 has 15 residues. Germline loops: CDR1 SNHLY, CDR2 FYNNEI. CDR3 in amino acids: CASTPSGQGREKLFF. CDR3 in DNA: TGTGCCAGCACCCCGTCGGGACAGGGGCGGGAAAAACTGTTTTTT.

This chain uses TRBV6-5 with TRBJ2-5; D is possibly TRBD1 (6 bases). This CDR3 is built from 16 residues. Per germline, CDR1 MNHEY and CDR2 SVGAGI. V lost 1 base to trimming and J lost 5 bases, with 17 bases between them. The CDR3, as DNA: TGTGCCAGCAGTTACTGGGGCAGGGGCGGCCTGGAGACCCAGTACTTC. Amino acids: CASSYWGRGGLETQYF.

The sample holds one count of this clone. This sequence joins TRBV9 and TRBJ2-6; no clear D. Trimming left V 4 bases short and J 0 bases short, with 8 bases between. The CDR3 extends over 15 amino acids. Germline V gives CDR1 SGDLS, CDR2 YYNGEE. The CDR3: CASSPQNSGANVLTF. The CDR3 DNA sequence: TGTGCCAGCAGCCCACAAAACTCTGGGGCCAACGTCCTGACTTTC.

V usage is TRBV3-1 (or the pseudogene TRBV3-2) and J usage is TRBJ2-1; 15 positions match TRBD2. CDR1 LGHDT and CDR2 YNNKEL come from the germline V gene (reference sequence). The CDR3 runs to 16 residues. The junction had 5 bases not matched to a gene; V was cut back by 1 base and J by 10 bases. The CDR3: CASSQGGLAGGREQFF. The CDR3 DNA follows: TGTGCCAGCAGCCAAGGGGGACTAGCGGGAGGCCGCGAGCAGTTCTTC.

This chain connects TRBV29-1 to TRBJ1-1; D may be TRBD1 (6 bases). There are 12 residues in the CDR3. Germline CDR1 SQVTM, CDR2 ANQGSEA. The V and J ends lost 8 bases and 1 base respectively, with 11 bases between them. The CDR3, as DNA: TGCAGCTTGGGACACACGAACACTGAAGCTTTCTTT. Amino acids: CSLGHTNTEAFF.

J is TRBJ1-1 and V is TRBV10-2; a weak D match, TRBD1 (6 bases). Per germline, CDR1 WSHSY and CDR2 SAAADI. V lost 7 bases and J lost 6, with 9 bases in between. This CDR3 has 11 residues. CDR3 protein: CASKQGPEAFF. The CDR3 DNA reads TGCGCCAGCAAGCAGGGGCCTGAAGCTTTCTTT.

This clone was seen just once. The CDR3 DNA reads TGTGCCAGCAGCTCCGGGACAGGGATTGATTCACCCCTCCACTTT. Protein product: CASSSGTGIDSPLHF. V usage is TRBV5-4 and J usage is TRBJ1-6, with 9 bases matching TRBD1. Germline trimming cut 3 bases from V and 8 bases from J; bases unmatched to any gene: 6. The CDR3 sequence is 15 residues long. Germline loops: CDR1 SGHNT, CDR2 YYREEE (reference sequence). The full variable domain, its missing parts supplied by reference TRBV5-4 and TRBJ1-6, is ETGVTQSPTHLIKTRGQQVTLRCSSQSGHNTVSWYQQALGQGPQFIFQYYREEENGRGNFPPRFSGLQFPNYSSELNVNALELDDSALYLCASSSGTGIDSPLHFGNGTRLTVT.

The chain couples TRBV6-5 to TRBJ1-2; D ambiguous. The ends were cut back, 4 bases at V and 2 bases at J, with 2 bases in the middle. The CDR3 sequence is 11 residues long. CDR1 and CDR2 from the germline V gene are MNHEY and SVGAGI. CDR3 DNA sequence: TGTGCCAGCAGTTCGAACTATGGCTACACCTTC. Translation gives CASSSNYGYTF.

This clone has only a few counts. V usage is TRBV5-1 and J usage is TRBJ1-5; 7 bases map to TRBD1. Trimming at V came to 4 bases and at J to 1 base, leaving 5 bases not matched to a gene. Germline values: CDR1 SGHRS, CDR2 YFSETQ. The CDR3 covers 15 residues. DNA of the CDR3: TGCGCCAGCAGCGAGGGGGCTATGAGCAATCAGCCCCAGCATTTT. Translating gives CASSEGAMSNQPQHF.

The chain employs TRBV11-1 and TRBJ2-5; 9 bases fit TRBD2. Looked up from germline, CDR1 is SGHAT and CDR2 is FQDESV (reference sequence). After removal of 4 bases from V and 4 bases from J, the junction contained 10 bases not matched to a gene. The CDR3 is 16 amino acids. The DNA of the CDR3 is TGTGCCAGCAGCTCGCGTGTAGCGGGAGTAGGAGAGACCCAGTACTTC. Residues: CASSSRVAGVGETQYF.

This chain uses TRBV2 with TRBJ2-6; D possibly corresponds to TRBD2 (5 bases). Germline V gene lookup returns CDR1 SNHLY and CDR2 FYNNEI. The CDR3 has 15 amino acids. V lost 0 bases, J lost 2 bases, and 5 bases lay in between. CDR3 DNA sequence: TGTGCCAGCAGTGAAGCGGGAGCTGGGGCCAACGTCCTGACTTTC. This sequence encodes CASSEAGAGANVLTF.

The chain links TRBV10-2 to TRBJ1-1, with 8 positions matching TRBD1. Trimming removed 4 bases from V and 5 bases from J; junction bases left unmatched: 12. The CDR3 length is 16 residues. Looked up from germline, CDR1 is WSHSY and CDR2 is SAAADI. The CDR3 spells CASSGMTPGGKTEAFF. The CDR3 nucleotides are TGCGCCAGCAGTGGAATGACTCCAGGGGGCAAAACTGAAGCTTTCTTT.

A few counts support this clone. The rearrangement links TRBV6-7 to TRBJ2-7; 10 nucleotides line up with TRBD1. TRBV6-7 is an ORF for which the function is uncertain. The CDR3 has 14 amino acids. V shed 6 bases, J shed 5 bases, and the junction held 7 bases outside the gene matches. This CDR3 is CASRRGQGFDEQYF. DNA of the CDR3: TGTGCCAGCAGACGGGGACAGGGGTTCGACGAGCAGTACTTC.

This chain links TRBV2 with TRBJ2-3; TRBD2 agrees at 11 bases. The CDR3 length is 14 residues. The germline gives CDR1 SNHLY, CDR2 FYNNEI. V trimming: 6 bases; J trimming: 4 bases; junction bases outside the gene matches: 3. The CDR3 is CASRLLAGADTQYF. The DNA of the CDR3 is TGTGCCAGCAGACTACTAGCGGGAGCAGATACGCAGTATTTT.

The gene calls are TRBV7-8 and TRBJ2-7; D is unresolved. Germline-derived CDR1 and CDR2 are SGHVS and FQNEAQ. CDR3 size: 14 residues. Trimming left V 1 base short and J 0 bases short, with 7 bases between. The CDR3: CASSLVAASYEQYF. The CDR3 DNA is TGTGCCAGCAGCTTAGTTGCGGCCTCCTACGAGCAGTACTTC.

The J gene is TRBJ2-5, the V gene TRBV18; D possibly corresponds to TRBD2 (6 bases). Per the germline V gene, CDR1 is KGHSH and CDR2 is LQKENI. This CDR3 comprises 16 residues. V was pared by 6 bases and J by 2 bases, with 19 bases between. In nucleotides, the CDR3 is TGTGCCAGCTCCCGACCGGGTAGCGGCTCTCAAGAGACCCAGTACTTC. Protein sequence: CASSRPGSGSQETQYF.

The V gene is TRBV28, the J gene TRBJ1-4; D gene uncertain. Germline V gene data show CDR1 as MDHEN and CDR2 as SYDVKM. The CDR3 covers 15 residues. V lost 4 bases, J lost 6 bases, and 15 bases lay in between. CDR3 in amino acids: CASSSISSGDEKLFF. The CDR3 DNA reads TGTGCCAGCAGTTCCATCTCCTCAGGTGATGAAAAACTGTTTTTT.

As concerns this clone: The limits of the CDR3 on the DNA are not certain, so only TCRdb's listed CDR3 is given. The CDR3 loop reads CASILAQGDSPLHF. The chain is built from TRBV28 and TRBJ1-6; the DNA was not used to check the table's D call, TRBD1. The CDR3 contains 14 residues when both ends are counted. Germline CDR1 reads MDHEN; CDR2 reads SYDVKM.

The chain couples TRBV6-5 to TRBJ2-3; tentative D call: TRBD2 (6 bases). Trimming removed 5 bases from V and 4 bases from J, with 10 bases in between. The CDR3 consists of 13 residues. CDR1 and CDR2 (germline): MNHEY, SVGAGI. CDR3 loop: CASSPGLPDTQYF. The CDR3 DNA is TGTGCCAGCAGTCCGGGACTCCCAGATACGCAGTATTTT.

The V gene is TRBV6-5, the J gene TRBJ2-7, with a possible D match to TRBD1 (5 bases). This CDR3 comprises 15 residues. V was pared by 6 bases and J by 3 bases, with 18 bases between. Germline lookup yields CDR1 MNHEY and CDR2 SVGAGI. CDR3: CASRLTDTYFYEQYF. The CDR3 DNA follows: TGTGCCAGCAGATTGACAGACACATACTTCTACGAGCAGTACTTC.

The V call is TRBV6-5, the J call TRBJ2-2, with a tentative D call TRBD2 (6 bases). The ends were cut back, 6 bases at V and 4 bases at J, with 15 bases in the middle. The CDR3 runs 15 residues. Germline V lookup: CDR1 MNHEY, CDR2 SVGAGI. CDR3: CASRVFLGGTGELFF. DNA of the CDR3: TGTGCCAGCAGGGTGTTTCTCGGGGGCACCGGGGAGCTGTTTTTT.

V usage is TRBV2 and J usage is TRBJ2-2; possible D gene TRBD1, 5 bases. CDR1 is SNHLY and CDR2 is FYNNEI in the germline V gene. V was pared by 2 bases and J by 6 bases, with 10 bases between. The CDR3 runs to 14 residues. The CDR3 here is CASSESGSPGELFF. CDR3 in DNA: TGTGCCAGCAGTGAATCAGGGTCCCCCGGGGAGCTGTTTTTT.

V gene TRBV30 combines with J gene TRBJ1-6; D call uncertain. This CDR3 contains 15 residues. Germline V gives CDR1 GTSNPN, CDR2 SVGIG (reference sequence). Trimming took off 0 bases at V and 10 bases at J, with 16 bases between the two ends. In DNA, the CDR3 is TGTGCCTGGAGTGTAGCGGGCCCGCGAATGTCACCCCTCCACTTT. The encoded protein is CAWSVAGPRMSPLHF.

In this sample, this clone turned up once. A read error may explain this, as a much larger clone is one base away. The chain uses TRBV6-5 and TRBJ1-2; TRBD1 agrees at 10 bases. Trimming removed 6 bases from V and 4 bases from J; junction bases left unmatched: 5. The CDR3 runs 14 residues. Germline V gives CDR1 MNHEY, CDR2 SVGAGI. This CDR3 is CASRSGTGVYGYTF. For the CDR3, the DNA is TGTGCCAGCAGATCCGGGACAGGGGTCTATGGCTACACCTTC.

The chain joins TRBV3-1 (or the pseudogene TRBV3-2) to TRBJ1-1; D is perhaps TRBD1 (5 bases). The CDR3 has 15 amino acids. Trimming took 0 bases from V and 2 from J, leaving 10 bases between them. Germline loops: CDR1 LGHDT, CDR2 YNNKEL (reference sequence). The CDR3 coding sequence is TGTGCCAGCAGCCAAGATTGGGGGGGTAACACTGAAGCTTTCTTT. Protein: CASSQDWGGNTEAFF.

This chain links TRBV2 with TRBJ1-1; 8 bases align to TRBD1. The CDR3 has 14 residues. Germline V gene sequence: CDR1 SNHLY, CDR2 FYNNEI. V was clipped by 8 bases and J by 8 bases; unmatched bases: 13. The CDR3 DNA sequence: TGTGCCAGCGGGCGACAGGGGTCCGCTTTCGAAGCTTTCTTT. Translating it yields CASGRQGSAFEAFF.

The chain employs TRBV27 and TRBJ1-1; TRBD1 is a possible D gene (5 bases). Germline V gene sequence: CDR1 MNHEY, CDR2 SMNVEV (reference sequence). Trimming cost V 1 base and J 0 bases, with 9 bases left between them. The CDR3 length is 15 residues. This CDR3 reads CASSLWGGVNTEAFF. The DNA for the CDR3 is TGTGCCAGCAGTTTATGGGGAGGGGTGAACACTGAAGCTTTCTTT.

This clone has more than one count but fewer than ten. The chain has TRBV19 and TRBJ2-2; 9 bases agree with TRBD1. The length of the CDR3 is 15 residues. Trimming took 5 bases from V and 4 from J; bases not matched to a gene: 5. Germline V gives CDR1 LNHDA, CDR2 SQIVND (reference sequence). The CDR3 region is CASSWTGEGTGELFF. DNA for the CDR3: TGTGCCAGTAGTTGGACAGGGGAAGGCACCGGGGAGCTGTTTTTT. The whole variable domain, filled in from reference TRBV19 and TRBJ2-2, reads DGGITQSPKYLFRKEGQNVTLSCEQNLNHDAMYWYRQDPGQGLRLIYYSQIVNDFQKGDIAEGYSVSREKKESFPLTVTSAQKNPTAFYLCASSWTGEGTGELFFGEGSRLTVL.

This chain joins TRBV29-1 and TRBJ1-1; no firm D call. There are 13 residues in the CDR3. The V gene lost 7 bases and the J gene lost 1 base, with 13 bases spanning the gap. CDR1 and CDR2 from the germline V gene are SQVTM and ANQGSEA. CDR3: CSANTLPNTEAFF. Here the CDR3 DNA reads TGCAGCGCTAACACCCTCCCGAACACTGAAGCTTTCTTT.

This clone was seen once. The J gene is TRBJ1-5, the V gene TRBV15; TRBD1 aligns across 11 bases. CDR1 and CDR2 (germline): LNHNV, YYDKDF (reference sequence). The CDR3 contains 15 residues. Trimming cost V 8 bases and J 4 bases; bases outside gene matches: 7. CDR3 loop: CATASRDRGNQPQHF. CDR3 DNA sequence: TGTGCCACCGCTTCCAGGGACAGGGGGAATCAGCCCCAGCATTTT. The complete variable domain, with remaining parts taken from reference TRBV15 and TRBJ1-5, reads DAMVIQNPRYQVTQFGKPVTLSCSQTLNHNVMYWYQQKSSQAPKLLFHYYDKDFNNEADTPDNFQSRRPNTSFCFLDIRSPGLGDTAMYLCATASRDRGNQPQHFGDGTRLSIL.